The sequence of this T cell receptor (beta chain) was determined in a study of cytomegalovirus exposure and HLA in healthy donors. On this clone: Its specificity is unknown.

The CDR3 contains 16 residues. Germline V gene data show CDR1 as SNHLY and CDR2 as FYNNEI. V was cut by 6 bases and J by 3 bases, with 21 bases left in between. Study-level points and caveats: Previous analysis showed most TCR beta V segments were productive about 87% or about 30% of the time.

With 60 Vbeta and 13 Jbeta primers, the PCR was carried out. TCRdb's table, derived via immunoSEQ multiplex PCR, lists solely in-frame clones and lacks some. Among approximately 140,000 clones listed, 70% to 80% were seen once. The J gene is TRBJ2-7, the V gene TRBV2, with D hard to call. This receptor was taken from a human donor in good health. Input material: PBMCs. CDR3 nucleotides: TGTGCCAGCAGCGTGGCCCTGGGCAGAACCCACTACGAGCAGTACTTC. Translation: CASSVALGRTHYEQYF. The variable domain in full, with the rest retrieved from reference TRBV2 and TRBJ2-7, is EPEVTQTPSHQVTQMGQEVILRCVPISNHLYFYWYRQILGQKVEFLVSFYNNEISEKSEIFDDQFSVERPDGSNFTLKIRSTKLEDSAMYFCASSVALGRTHYEQYFGPGTRLTVT.